The rows below give T cell receptor beta chains drawn from one sample of a study of blood T cell repertoires in COVID-19. Assay used: immunoSEQ multiplex PCR; TCRdb lists only in-frame clones, some missing. The data show about 530,000 clones, 70% to 90% seen once. Sequenced sample: peripheral blood. The receptors derive from a woman between 50 and 59 years old with COVID-19, enrolled during active disease. CDR3s include the opening cysteine and the closing phenylalanine or tryptophan. A D gene is named only where the DNA matches it firmly.

D gene,J gene,V gene,CDR3 protein
TRBD2,TRBJ2-7,TRBV4-2,CASSQDLQGLAREQYF
NA,TRBJ2-2,TRBV7-9,CASSFGGVNTGELFF
NA,TRBJ2-2,TRBV13,CASVGSTSGTGELFF
NA,TRBJ2-7,TRBV5-1,CASSPLSLAGEQYF
TRBD2,TRBJ2-1,TRBV7-2,CASSASSGGWNEQFF
TRBD2,TRBJ2-7,TRBV10-3,CAIRTSADEQYF
TRBD2,TRBJ2-1,TRBV9,CASSVGAGGGNEQFF
TRBD2,TRBJ2-7,TRBV3-1/TRBV3-2,CASSRGPAGVRYEQYF
NA,TRBJ2-2,TRBV11-2,CASSLVGGSDTGELFF
NA,TRBJ1-4,TRBV15,CATSREGGNTGFGKLFF
NA,TRBJ1-2,TRBV6-1,CASSEQDGRNYGYTF
NA,TRBJ2-2,TRBV11-3,CASSPGTHNTGELFF
TRBD1,TRBJ1-6,TRBV19,CATGGQGSLLGSPLHF
TRBD2,TRBJ2-3,TRBV10-2,CASKVPSGGGLRDTQYF
TRBD1,TRBJ1-6,TRBV10-3,CAIRTGQGNSPLHF
TRBD2,TRBJ2-7,TRBV7-3,CASSLTRGAGVINYEQYF
TRBD1,TRBJ1-1,TRBV9,CASSATGLQTEAFF
TRBD1,TRBJ2-1,TRBV7-9,CASSPGQGPTMGQFF
NA,TRBJ2-7,TRBV5-1,CASSLGTRGEHEQYF
TRBD2,TRBJ2-3,TRBV5-4,CASSLGAASGGLDTQYF
NA,TRBJ1-5,TRBV18,CASSQGSGRGYDQPQHF
NA,TRBJ2-1,TRBV6-1,CASSDDSLARGLNGQFF